The 11 T cell receptor beta chains in this list originate from one sample, sequenced in a study of shared T cell receptors in the human thymus (dated by TCRdb to the early 2020s). Preparation of the library involved the immunoSEQ multiplex PCR assay. As stored in TCRdb, this immuneACCESS dataset retains in-frame rearrangements with V and J assigned. A fraction of the clones does not appear; measured against another copy, unresolved V genes explain less than half of the discrepancy, and the remainder lacks a known reason. The sample data list hundreds of thousands of clones, and about 89% of these were observed just once. Roughly 0.0089% of the sample comes from the top ten. This same sample was also taken into another study, of human thymus T cells.

The specimen sequenced was thymocytes. The receptors were gathered from a boy younger than two with a congenital heart defect. Donor details come from another sample of the same person, matched by shared clones.

CDR3 nucleotides: TGTGCCAGCAGCCTAATAGCGGGGGTCTCCCAAGAGACCCAGTACTTC. This gives the protein CASSLIAGVSQETQYF. The chain is built from TRBV5-4 and TRBJ2-5, with TRBD2 matching 9 bases. Germline assignment: CDR1 SGHNT and CDR2 YYREEE (reference sequence). The CDR3 is 16 amino acids. V lost 4 bases and J lost 1; bases outside the gene matches: 8. Full variable domain (outside the CDR3, taken from reference TRBV5-4 and TRBJ2-5): ETGVTQSPTHLIKTRGQQVTLRCSSQSGHNTVSWYQQALGQGPQFIFQYYREEENGRGNFPPRFSGLQFPNYSSELNVNALELDDSALYLCASSLIAGVSQETQYFGPGTRLLVL.

This chain links TRBV20-1 with TRBJ2-7; D might be TRBD2 (5 bases). The germline CDR1 and CDR2 sequences are DFQATT and SNEGSKA (reference sequence). Trimming removed 0 bases at V and 7 bases at J, with 7 bases between. This CDR3 is 11 amino acids long. The CDR3 sequence is CSARDRREQYF. CDR3 DNA sequence: TGCAGTGCTAGAGATAGGAGGGAGCAGTACTTC.

This clone turned up a few times. This chain connects TRBV28 to TRBJ2-7; D gene ambiguous. V was cut by 0 bases and J by 0 bases, with 9 bases left in between. Germline-derived CDR1 and CDR2 are MDHEN and SYDVKM. This CDR3 has 15 residues. The CDR3 nucleotides are TGTGCCAGCAGTTTATGTAGGCCAGGCTCCTACGAGCAGTACTTC. Translation gives CASSLCRPGSYEQYF.

The chain recombines TRBV9 with TRBJ2-2; D uncertain. This CDR3 has 17 amino acids. Trimming removed 0 bases from V and 4 bases from J, with 16 bases in between. CDR1 is SGDLS and CDR2 is YYNGEE in the germline V gene. CDR3 protein: CASSVVPFNSGTGELFF. The CDR3 region has the DNA TGTGCCAGCAGCGTAGTTCCCTTCAACTCGGGCACCGGGGAGCTGTTTTTT.

The chain joins TRBV30 to TRBJ2-3, with 7 nucleotides matching TRBD1. The V segment lost 1 base and the J segment 5 bases; nucleotides outside the gene matches: 3. The V gene's germline CDR1 is GTSNPN and CDR2 SVGIG (reference sequence). The CDR3 extends over 13 amino acids. In DNA, the CDR3 is TGTGCCTGGAGTGAGGGGGCCCTAGATACGCAGTATTTT. Amino acids: CAWSEGALDTQYF.

V is TRBV14 and J is TRBJ2-3; 7 bases match TRBD2. The CDR3 runs 17 residues. CDR1 is SGHDN and CDR2 is FVKESK in the germline V gene. V was clipped by 4 bases and J by 1 base; unmatched bases: 11. Here the CDR3 DNA reads TGTGCCAGCAGCCTTCCAGCGGGGTCGCGGGGCACAGATACGCAGTATTTT. This translates into CASSLPAGSRGTDTQYF.

This clone was picked up a small number of times. This chain links TRBV19 with TRBJ1-5; D perhaps matches TRBD1 (5 bases). This CDR3 is 14 amino acids long. Between the trimmed V and J ends, which lost 7 bases and 5 bases, there was a span of 15 bases. Looked up from germline, CDR1 is LNHDA and CDR2 is SQIVND (reference sequence). CDR3 sequence: CASKETGAHQPQHF. The DNA of the CDR3 is TGTGCCAGTAAGGAAACAGGAGCTCATCAGCCCCAGCATTTT.

The chain links TRBV2 to TRBJ2-1; 11 bases map to TRBD2. V gave up 6 bases and J gave up 6 bases; unmatched junction bases: 13. Germline assignment: CDR1 SNHLY and CDR2 FYNNEI. This CDR3 has 17 residues. CDR3 sequence: CASRARLAGTPSNEQFF. CDR3 DNA sequence: TGTGCCAGCAGAGCTAGACTAGCGGGGACCCCCTCCAATGAGCAGTTCTTC.

The V call is TRBV11-3, the J call TRBJ2-1, with a weak D call TRBD2 (7 bases). This CDR3 comprises 16 residues. The V gene lost 4 bases and the J gene lost 9 bases, with 22 bases spanning the gap. In germline, CDR1 is SGHNT, CDR2 YENEEA. The CDR3: CASSSGGLGGSREQFF. The CDR3 region has the DNA TGTGCCAGCAGCTCGGGGGGCCTAGGAGGATCGCGTGAGCAGTTCTTC.

The chain combines TRBV15 with TRBJ2-3; 10 positions match TRBD2. The germline gives CDR1 LNHNV, CDR2 YYDKDF (reference sequence). The CDR3 loop spans 19 amino acids. J lost 2 bases, V lost 0 bases, and 11 bases had no gene match. CDR3 sequence reads: CATSRDPPGTSENTDTQYF. CDR3 coding DNA: TGTGCCACCAGCAGAGATCCCCCGGGGACTAGCGAGAACACAGATACGCAGTATTTT.

The chain links TRBV5-1 to TRBJ2-1; 9 bases agree with TRBD2. There are 16 residues in the CDR3. Germline V lookup: CDR1 SGHRS, CDR2 YFSETQ. Trimming took 0 bases from V and 6 from J; bases not matched to a gene: 7. DNA of the CDR3: TGCGCCAGCAGCTTGGAAGCGGGGGGCCAGGTCAATGAGCAGTTCTTC. Translating gives CASSLEAGGQVNEQFF.